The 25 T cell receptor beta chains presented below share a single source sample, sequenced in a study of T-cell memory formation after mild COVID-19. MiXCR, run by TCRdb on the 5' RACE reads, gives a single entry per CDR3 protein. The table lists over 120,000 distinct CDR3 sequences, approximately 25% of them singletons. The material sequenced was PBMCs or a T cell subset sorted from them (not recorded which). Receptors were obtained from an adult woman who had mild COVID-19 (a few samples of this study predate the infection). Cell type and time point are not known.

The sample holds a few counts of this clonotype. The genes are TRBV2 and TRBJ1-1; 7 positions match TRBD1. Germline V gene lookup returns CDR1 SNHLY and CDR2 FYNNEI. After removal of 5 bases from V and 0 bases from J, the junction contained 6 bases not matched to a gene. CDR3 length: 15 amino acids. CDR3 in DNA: TGTGCCAGCAGTCAAACAGGGGAAATGAACACTGAAGCTTTCTTT. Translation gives CASSQTGEMNTEAFF.

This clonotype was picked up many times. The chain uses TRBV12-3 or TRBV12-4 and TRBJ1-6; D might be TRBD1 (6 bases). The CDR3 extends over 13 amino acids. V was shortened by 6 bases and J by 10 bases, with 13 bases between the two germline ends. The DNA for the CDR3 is TGTGCCAGCAGCCCAGGGGAAAGGTCACCCCTCCACTTT. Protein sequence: CASSPGERSPLHF.

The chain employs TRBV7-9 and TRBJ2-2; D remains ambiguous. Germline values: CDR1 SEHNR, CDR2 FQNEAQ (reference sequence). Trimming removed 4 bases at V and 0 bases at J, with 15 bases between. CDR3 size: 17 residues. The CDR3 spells CASSSTSPAANTGELFF. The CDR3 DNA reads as TGTGCCAGCAGCTCCACGAGTCCGGCAGCGAACACCGGGGAGCTGTTTTTT.

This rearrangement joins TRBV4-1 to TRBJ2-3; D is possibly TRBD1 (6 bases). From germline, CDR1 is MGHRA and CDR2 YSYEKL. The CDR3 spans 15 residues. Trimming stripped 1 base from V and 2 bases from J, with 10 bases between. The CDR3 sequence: CASSQVYRATDTQYF. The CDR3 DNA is TGCGCCAGCAGCCAAGTCTACAGGGCCACAGATACGCAGTATTTT.

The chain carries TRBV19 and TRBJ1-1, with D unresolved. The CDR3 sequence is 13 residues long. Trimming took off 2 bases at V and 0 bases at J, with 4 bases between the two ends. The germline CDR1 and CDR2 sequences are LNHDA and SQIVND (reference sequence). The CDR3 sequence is CASSILVNTEAFF. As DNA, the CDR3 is TGTGCCAGTAGTATATTGGTGAACACTGAAGCTTTCTTT.

CDR3 amino acids: CASSLGLALSTDTQYF. In DNA, the CDR3 is TGTGCCAGCAGTTTGGGACTAGCGCTTAGCACAGATACGCAGTATTTT. The chain couples TRBV27 to TRBJ2-3; 10 nucleotides match TRBD2. Trimming cost V 3 bases and J 0 bases; bases outside gene matches: 3. Germline V gene data show CDR1 as MNHEY and CDR2 as SMNVEV (reference sequence). The CDR3 is made up of 16 amino acids.

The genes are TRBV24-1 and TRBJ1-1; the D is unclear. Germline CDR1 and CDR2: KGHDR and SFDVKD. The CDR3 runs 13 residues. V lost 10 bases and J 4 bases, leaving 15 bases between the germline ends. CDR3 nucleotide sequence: TGTGCCACAAGACCTGGCTCAGGCACTGAAGCTTTCTTT. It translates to CATRPGSGTEAFF.

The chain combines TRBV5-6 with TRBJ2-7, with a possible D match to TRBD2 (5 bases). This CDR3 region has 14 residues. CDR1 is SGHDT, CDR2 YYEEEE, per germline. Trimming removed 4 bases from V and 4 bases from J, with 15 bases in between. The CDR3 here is CASSLMTGSYEQYF. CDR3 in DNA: TGTGCCAGCAGCCTAATGACGGGGTCTTACGAGCAGTACTTC.

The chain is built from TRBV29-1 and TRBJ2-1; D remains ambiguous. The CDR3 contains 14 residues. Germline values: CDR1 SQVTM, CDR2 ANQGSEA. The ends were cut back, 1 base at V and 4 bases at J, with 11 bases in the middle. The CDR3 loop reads CSVEGAPGYNEQFF. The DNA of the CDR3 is TGCAGCGTTGAAGGTGCCCCGGGTTACAATGAGCAGTTCTTC.

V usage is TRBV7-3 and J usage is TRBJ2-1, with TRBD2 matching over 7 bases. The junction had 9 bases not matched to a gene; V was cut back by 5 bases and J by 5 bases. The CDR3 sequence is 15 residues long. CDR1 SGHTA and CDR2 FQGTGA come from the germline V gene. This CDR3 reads CASSEIGLGDNEQFF. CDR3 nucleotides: TGTGCCAGCAGCGAAATTGGACTAGGGGACAATGAGCAGTTCTTC.

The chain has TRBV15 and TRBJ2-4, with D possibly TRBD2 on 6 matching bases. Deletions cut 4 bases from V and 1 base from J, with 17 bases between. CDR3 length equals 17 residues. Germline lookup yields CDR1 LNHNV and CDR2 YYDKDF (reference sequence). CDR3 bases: TGTGCCACCAGCACCCTAGGCGGGGATTGGGCCAAAAACATTCAGTACTTC. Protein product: CATSTLGGDWAKNIQYF.

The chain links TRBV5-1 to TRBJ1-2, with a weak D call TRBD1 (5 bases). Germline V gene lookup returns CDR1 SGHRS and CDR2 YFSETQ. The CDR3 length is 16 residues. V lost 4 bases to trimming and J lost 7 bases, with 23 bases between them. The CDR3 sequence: CASSLGSGVEGRGYTF. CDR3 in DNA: TGCGCCAGCAGCCTTGGTTCGGGGGTGGAAGGACGTGGCTACACCTTC.

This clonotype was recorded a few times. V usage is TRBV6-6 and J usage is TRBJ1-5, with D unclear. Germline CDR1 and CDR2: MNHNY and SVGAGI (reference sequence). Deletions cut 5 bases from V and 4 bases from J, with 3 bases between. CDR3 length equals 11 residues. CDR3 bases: TGTGCCAGCAGTAATAATCAGCCCCAGCATTTT. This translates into CASSNNQPQHF.

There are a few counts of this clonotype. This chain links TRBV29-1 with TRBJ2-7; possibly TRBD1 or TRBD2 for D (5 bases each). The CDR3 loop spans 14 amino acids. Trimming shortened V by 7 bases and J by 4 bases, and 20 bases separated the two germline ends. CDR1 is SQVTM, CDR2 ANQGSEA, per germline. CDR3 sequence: CSAYQAGTGYEQYF. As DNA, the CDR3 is TGCAGCGCATACCAAGCAGGGACGGGGTACGAGCAGTACTTC.

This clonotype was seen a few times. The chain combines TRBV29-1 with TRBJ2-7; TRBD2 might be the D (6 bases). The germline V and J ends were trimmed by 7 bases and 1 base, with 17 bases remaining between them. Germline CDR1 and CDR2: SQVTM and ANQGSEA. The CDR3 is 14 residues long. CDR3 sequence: CSGRDSTSSYEQYF. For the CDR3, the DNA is TGCAGCGGAAGGGACTCCACTTCGTCCTACGAGCAGTACTTC.

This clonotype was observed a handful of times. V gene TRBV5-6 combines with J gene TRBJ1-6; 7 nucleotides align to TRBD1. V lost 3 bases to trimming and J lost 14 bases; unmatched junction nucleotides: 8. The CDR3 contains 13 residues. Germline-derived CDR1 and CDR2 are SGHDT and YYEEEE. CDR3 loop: CASSWGQSLSLHF. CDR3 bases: TGTGCCAGCAGCTGGGGACAGAGCCTATCCCTCCACTTT.

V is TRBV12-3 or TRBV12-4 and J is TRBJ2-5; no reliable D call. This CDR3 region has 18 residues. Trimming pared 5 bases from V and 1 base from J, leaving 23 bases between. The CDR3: CASSAVLGNWGFQETQYF. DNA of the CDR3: TGTGCCAGCAGTGCGGTCCTTGGGAACTGGGGATTCCAAGAGACCCAGTACTTC.

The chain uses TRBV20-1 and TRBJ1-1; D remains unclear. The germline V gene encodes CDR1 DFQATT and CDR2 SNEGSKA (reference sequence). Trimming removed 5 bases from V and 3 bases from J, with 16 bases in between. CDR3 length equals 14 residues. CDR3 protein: CSAEIPELYTEAFF. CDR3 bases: TGCAGTGCTGAAATCCCAGAATTGTACACTGAAGCTTTCTTT.

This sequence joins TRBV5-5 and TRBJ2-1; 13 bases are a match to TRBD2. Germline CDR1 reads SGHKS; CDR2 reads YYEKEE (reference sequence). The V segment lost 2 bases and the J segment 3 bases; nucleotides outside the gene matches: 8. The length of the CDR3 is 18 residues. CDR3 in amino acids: CASSLGLAGDGFYNEQFF. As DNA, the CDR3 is TGTGCCAGCAGCTTAGGACTAGCGGGAGATGGTTTCTACAATGAGCAGTTCTTC.

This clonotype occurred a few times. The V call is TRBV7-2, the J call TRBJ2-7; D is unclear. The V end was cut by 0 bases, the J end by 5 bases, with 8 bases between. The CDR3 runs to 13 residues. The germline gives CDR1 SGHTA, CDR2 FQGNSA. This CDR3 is CASSLAFGNEQYF. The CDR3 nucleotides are TGTGCCAGCAGCTTAGCGTTCGGTAACGAGCAGTACTTC.

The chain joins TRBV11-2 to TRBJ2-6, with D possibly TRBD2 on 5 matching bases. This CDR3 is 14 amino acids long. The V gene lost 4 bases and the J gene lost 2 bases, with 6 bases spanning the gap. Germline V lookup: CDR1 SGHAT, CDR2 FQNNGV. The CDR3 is CASSSRAGANVLTF. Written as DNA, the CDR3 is TGTGCCAGCAGCTCGAGGGCTGGGGCCAACGTCCTGACTTTC. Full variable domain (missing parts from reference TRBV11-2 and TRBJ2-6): EAGVAQSPRYKIIEKRQSVAFWCNPISGHATLYWYQQILGQGPKLLIQFQNNGVVDDSQLPKDRFSAERLKGVDSTLKIQPAKLEDSAVYLCASSSRAGANVLTFGAGSRLTVL.

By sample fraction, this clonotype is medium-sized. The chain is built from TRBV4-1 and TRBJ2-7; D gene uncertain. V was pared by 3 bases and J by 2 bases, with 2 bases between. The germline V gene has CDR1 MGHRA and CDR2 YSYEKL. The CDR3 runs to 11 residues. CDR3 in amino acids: CASSQAYEQYF. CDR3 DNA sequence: TGCGCCAGCAGCCAGGCCTACGAGCAGTACTTC.

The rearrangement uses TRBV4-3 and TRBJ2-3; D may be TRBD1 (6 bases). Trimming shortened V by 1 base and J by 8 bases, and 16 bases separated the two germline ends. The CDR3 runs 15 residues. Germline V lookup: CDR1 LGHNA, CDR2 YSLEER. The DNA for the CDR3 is TGCGCCAGCAGCCAAGTGAGGACAGTTTGGGGTACGCAGTATTTT. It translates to CASSQVRTVWGTQYF.

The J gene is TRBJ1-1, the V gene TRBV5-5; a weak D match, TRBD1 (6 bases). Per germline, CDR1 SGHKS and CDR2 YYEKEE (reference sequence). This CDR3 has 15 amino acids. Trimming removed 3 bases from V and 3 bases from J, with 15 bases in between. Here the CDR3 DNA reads TGTGCCAGCAGCTCATCCTGGGGGGGCTACACTGAAGCTTTCTTT. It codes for CASSSSWGGYTEAFF.

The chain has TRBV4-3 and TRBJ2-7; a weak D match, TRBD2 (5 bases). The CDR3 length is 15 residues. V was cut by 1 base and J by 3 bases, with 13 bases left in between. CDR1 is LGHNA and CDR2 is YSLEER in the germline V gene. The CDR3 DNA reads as TGCGCCAGCAGCCAAGGCCGGGAAGCCTACTACGAGCAGTACTTC. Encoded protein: CASSQGREAYYEQYF.